The 25 T cell receptor beta chains presented below share a single source sample, sequenced in a study of cytomegalovirus exposure and HLA in healthy donors. Vbeta (60) and Jbeta (13) primers were used in the PCR. Generated by immunoSEQ multiplex PCR, the TCRdb table keeps only in-frame clones and is missing some. The sample lists over 150,000 clones, 68% seen once, with roughly 1.5% in the top ten. Specimen: PBMCs. The receptors stem from a man aged 45 to 65 in good health and CMV-seronegative.

Comment on this clone: At the DNA level, this CDR3 is encoded by other sequences in the same sample as well. The chain couples TRBV11-3 to TRBJ1-1; the match to TRBD1 covers 8 bases. Trimming at V came to 5 bases and at J to 5 bases, leaving 10 bases not matched to a gene. The CDR3 extends over 15 amino acids. From germline, CDR1 is SGHNT and CDR2 YENEEA. CDR3 coding DNA: TGTGCCAGCAGCGCCGGGCAGGGGGCAGGAACTGAAGCTTTCTTT. It specifies CASSAGQGAGTEAFF.

The table lists this clone with a few counts. Other DNA sequences of this sample code for an identical CDR3. The chain couples TRBV19 to TRBJ1-2; D is perhaps TRBD1 (6 bases). Germline V gives CDR1 LNHDA, CDR2 SQIVND (reference sequence). Trimming shortened V by 6 bases and J by 2 bases, and 16 bases separated the two germline ends. This CDR3 comprises 15 residues. The CDR3 protein is CASSPSGGSNYGYTF. The CDR3 DNA reads TGTGCCAGTAGCCCGTCTGGGGGCTCGAACTATGGCTACACCTTC.

CDR3 coding DNA: TGTGCCAGCAGCTTCGAGCCCCCGGGAACGCAGTATTTT. Translating gives CASSFEPPGTQYF. V is TRBV7-6 and J is TRBJ2-3, with a tentative D call TRBD2 (5 bases). The CDR3 runs to 13 residues. The germline gives CDR1 SGHVS, CDR2 FNYEAQ. V shed 3 bases and J shed 9 bases, with 13 bases lying between them. The entire variable domain, with the rest obtained from reference TRBV7-6 and TRBJ2-3, is as follows: GAGVSQSPRYKVTKRGQDVALRCDPISGHVSLYWYRQALGQGPEFLTYFNYEAQQDKSGLPNDRFSAERPEGSISTLTIQRTEQRDSAMYRCASSFEPPGTQYFGPGTRLTVL.

This sequence joins TRBV27 and TRBJ1-3, with a tentative D call TRBD1 (6 bases). Germline V lookup: CDR1 MNHEY, CDR2 SMNVEV (reference sequence). The V end lost 6 bases, the J end lost 4 bases, and 19 bases lay between the germline ends. The CDR3 runs to 16 residues. CDR3 amino acids: CASRGLQGSSGNTIYF. The CDR3 region has the DNA TGTGCCAGCAGGGGACTACAGGGTAGTTCAGGAAACACCATATATTTT.

This clone was counted between two and nine times. The chain carries TRBV28 and TRBJ1-2; 11 bases are shared with TRBD1. This CDR3 is built from 15 residues. Germline CDR1 and CDR2: MDHEN and SYDVKM. V lost 5 bases, J lost 5 bases, and 7 bases stayed unmatched. The CDR3 DNA is TGTGCCAGCAGTCCCCGGGACAGGGGGTTTTATGGCTACACCTTC. Its protein product is CASSPRDRGFYGYTF.

This clone was seen a few times. CDR3 coding DNA: TGCGCCAGCAGCCAAGCGGTGGGCAGGGGCCAAGAGACCCAGTACTTC. Its translation: CASSQAVGRGQETQYF. The chain recombines TRBV4-3 with TRBJ2-5; D possibly corresponds to TRBD1 (6 bases). V gave up 1 base and J gave up 1 base, with 13 bases separating them. This CDR3 contains 16 residues. The V gene's germline CDR1 is LGHNA and CDR2 YSLEER.

This chain links TRBV28 with TRBJ1-5; D is perhaps TRBD1 (5 bases). This CDR3 is 16 amino acids long. Germline CDR1 and CDR2: MDHEN and SYDVKM. Trimming cost V 8 bases and J 1 base, with 18 bases left between them. CDR3 coding DNA: TGTGCCAGCCCTCCCGGGGGGAGTGGGAGCAATCAGCCCCAGCATTTT. This gives the protein CASPPGGSGSNQPQHF.

The chain links TRBV29-1 to TRBJ1-5; D is undetermined. V lost 4 bases to trimming and J lost 0 bases, with 4 bases between them. Germline values: CDR1 SQVTM, CDR2 ANQGSEA. The CDR3 extends over 12 amino acids. CDR3 DNA sequence: TGCAGCGTTGGCGATAGCAATCAGCCCCAGCATTTT. Its translation: CSVGDSNQPQHF.

This clone was counted a few times. The chain recombines TRBV10-1 with TRBJ1-6, with D possibly TRBD1 on 5 matching bases. Germline V CDR1 and CDR2: WNHNN, SYGVQD (reference sequence). The CDR3 runs 15 residues. Trimming pared 6 bases from V and 8 bases from J, leaving 17 bases between. CDR3 DNA sequence: TGCGCCAGCAGACAATATAACACCAGGGATTCACCCCTCCACTTT. Protein product: CASRQYNTRDSPLHF.

The chain joins TRBV4-1 to TRBJ1-1; 12 positions match TRBD1. Germline V gene data show CDR1 as MGHRA and CDR2 as YSYEKL. The ends lost 4 bases at V and 3 bases at J; junction bases unmatched: 9. The CDR3 totals 17 residues. The CDR3, as DNA: TGCGCCAGCAGCCTTAGTCCCGGGACAGGGGGCTACACTGAAGCTTTCTTT. Translating it yields CASSLSPGTGGYTEAFF.

CDR3 residues: CVEGQVAEVLSADYGYTF. As DNA, the CDR3 is TGTGTCGAGGGCCAAGTCGCTGAGGTCTTAAGCGCTGACTATGGCTACACCTTC. The rearrangement joins TRBV7-2 to TRBJ1-2; D remains ambiguous. The CDR3 covers 18 residues. Germline assignment: CDR1 SGHTA and CDR2 FQGNSA.

The chain recombines TRBV7-2 with TRBJ2-5, with D tentatively TRBD1 (8 bases). The germline V and J ends were trimmed by 2 bases and 5 bases, with 15 bases remaining between them. Germline V gene lookup returns CDR1 SGHTA and CDR2 FQGNSA. The CDR3 sequence is 15 residues long. CDR3 DNA sequence: TGTGCCAGCAGCTTAAACGGACAGGGAGGGGAGACCCAGTACTTC. Translating it yields CASSLNGQGGETQYF.

This chain connects TRBV19 to TRBJ1-2; D possibly corresponds to TRBD1 (6 bases). Germline CDR1 is LNHDA and CDR2 is SQIVND (reference sequence). Deletions cut 3 bases from V and 4 bases from J, with 15 bases between. The CDR3 spans 15 residues. The CDR3 protein is CASSMSRGEPYGYTF. The DNA of the CDR3 is TGTGCCAGTAGTATGAGCAGGGGCGAACCCTATGGCTACACCTTC.

The chain carries TRBV13 and TRBJ2-2; D might be TRBD1 (5 bases). The CDR3 runs to 16 residues. CDR1 is PRHDT and CDR2 is FYEKMQ in the germline V gene (reference sequence). The ends were cut back, 0 bases at V and 0 bases at J, with 8 bases in the middle. The CDR3 region is CASSLGQVTNTGELFF. The CDR3, as DNA: TGTGCCAGCAGCTTAGGACAGGTAACGAACACCGGGGAGCTGTTTTTT. Combining the CDR3 with reference TRBV13 and TRBJ2-2 gives the whole variable domain AAGVIQSPRHLIKEKRETATLKCYPIPRHDTVYWYQQGPGQDPQFLISFYEKMQSDKGSIPDRFSAQQFSDYHSELNMSSLELGDSALYFCASSLGQVTNTGELFFGEGSRLTVL.

This clone has more than one count but fewer than ten. The chain joins TRBV5-1 to TRBJ1-6, with D maybe TRBD1 (6 bases). Trimming cost V 2 bases and J 7 bases, with 10 bases left between them. From germline, CDR1 is SGHRS and CDR2 YFSETQ. The CDR3 contains 14 residues. In nucleotides, the CDR3 is TGCGCCAGCAGCTTTACAGGGACCAATTCACCCCTCCACTTT. Translation gives CASSFTGTNSPLHF.

The V gene is TRBV27, the J gene TRBJ1-5, with a possible D match to TRBD1 (5 bases). Germline V gives CDR1 MNHEY, CDR2 SMNVEV (reference sequence). The CDR3 runs to 15 residues. Trimming left V 1 base short and J 0 bases short, with 7 bases between. In nucleotides, the CDR3 is TGTGCCAGCAGTTTATTCAGGGATAGCAATCAGCCCCAGCATTTT. Translation: CASSLFRDSNQPQHF.

J is TRBJ2-3 and V is TRBV7-2, with TRBD2 identical over 9 bases. This CDR3 region has 16 residues. V was clipped by 5 bases and J by 5 bases; unmatched bases: 11. Germline CDR1 is SGHTA and CDR2 is FQGNSA. The CDR3 loop is CASSPRLRGGLDTQYF. CDR3 coding DNA: TGTGCCAGCAGCCCAAGGCTGCGGGGGGGCTTAGATACGCAGTATTTT.

The gene calls are TRBV10-1 and TRBJ2-2; 7 nucleotides agree with TRBD2. There are 14 residues in the CDR3. The trim removed 9 bases at V and 0 bases at J, leaving 4 bases unmatched. Germline lookup yields CDR1 WNHNN and CDR2 SYGVQD (reference sequence). CDR3 sequence reads: CARGGTANTGELFF. The CDR3 coding sequence is TGCGCCAGGGGGGGGACTGCGAACACCGGGGAGCTGTTTTTT.

This chain connects TRBV13 to TRBJ2-3; 15 positions match TRBD2. The CDR3 is made up of 18 amino acids. The junction had 5 bases not matched to a gene; V was cut back by 4 bases and J by 0 bases. The germline V gene has CDR1 PRHDT and CDR2 FYEKMQ (reference sequence). The CDR3 region has the DNA TGTGCCAGCAGCTCTTTGGGACTAGCGGGGGGAAGCACAGATACGCAGTATTTT. The encoded protein is CASSSLGLAGGSTDTQYF.

The rearrangement joins TRBV28 to TRBJ1-6; D might be TRBD1 (5 bases). The CDR3 is made up of 15 amino acids. V was clipped by 6 bases and J by 7 bases, with 16 bases between them. The germline gives CDR1 MDHEN, CDR2 SYDVKM. CDR3 loop: CASRGLGRRNSPLHF. In DNA, the CDR3 is TGTGCCAGCAGGGGACTCGGAAGGCGCAATTCACCCCTCCACTTT.

J is TRBJ1-2 and V is TRBV2; TRBD1 agrees at 7 bases. V trimming: 10 bases; J trimming: 8 bases; junction bases outside the gene matches: 13. CDR1 SNHLY and CDR2 FYNNEI come from the germline V gene. The CDR3 consists of 13 residues. CDR3 loop: CATRNLRGVGYTF. DNA of the CDR3: TGTGCCACTCGAAATCTCAGGGGGGTAGGCTACACCTTC.

J is TRBJ2-3 and V is TRBV6-4; possible D gene TRBD1, 5 bases. Germline values: CDR1 MRHNA, CDR2 SNTAGT. CDR3 size: 13 residues. V was cut by 10 bases and J by 4 bases, with 15 bases left in between. CDR3 region: CATEAGYPDTQYF. In nucleotides, the CDR3 is TGTGCCACTGAAGCAGGGTACCCAGATACGCAGTATTTT.

Only a few counts were recorded for this clone. The V and J genes are TRBV6-5 and TRBJ2-3; a weak D match, TRBD2 (6 bases). The CDR3 is made up of 16 amino acids. V lost 2 bases and J 1 base, leaving 13 bases between the germline ends. CDR1 is MNHEY and CDR2 is SVGAGI in the germline V gene. The CDR3: CASSYTGTRGTDTQYF. The CDR3 nucleotides read TGTGCCAGCAGTTACACCGGGACTCGTGGCACAGATACGCAGTATTTT.

The rearrangement uses TRBV10-3 and TRBJ2-3; 12 nucleotides align to TRBD2. The CDR3 covers 17 residues. After removal of 1 base from V and 1 base from J, the junction contained 3 bases not matched to a gene. Germline CDR1 and CDR2: ENHRY and SYGVKD. CDR3 sequence (DNA): TGTGCCATCAGTGAGTTCTCTAGCGGGGGGGGCACAGATACGCAGTATTTT. As protein: CAISEFSSGGGTDTQYF.

This clone has just one count. V usage is TRBV7-9 and J usage is TRBJ1-1; D uncertain. The V and J ends lost 5 bases and 7 bases respectively, with 17 bases between them. This CDR3 has 14 residues. Germline lookup yields CDR1 SEHNR and CDR2 FQNEAQ (reference sequence). The CDR3 DNA reads TGTGCCAGCAGCCCTATCTCGGCGGTCAGTGAAGCTTTCTTT. Translating it yields CASSPISAVSEAFF.